This T cell receptor (beta chain) comes out of a study of blood T cell repertoires in COVID-19. Clones were read by immunoSEQ multiplex PCR, and TCRdb kept only the in-frame ones, dropping some. The data show roughly 410,000 clones, about 88% seen once. V lost 4 bases, J lost 1 base, and 7 bases lay in between. Germline V gene sequence: CDR1 KGHSH, CDR2 LQKENI. CDR3 length equals 14 residues. The specimen sequenced was peripheral blood. The V call is TRBV18, the J call TRBJ2-2; D is unclear. This receptor was taken from a woman between 40 and 55 years old with COVID-19, enrolled during active disease. CDR3 sequence reads: CASSRERNTGELFF. The CDR3 DNA reads TGTGCCAGCTCACGCGAGAGGAACACCGGGGAGCTGTTTTTT.